This entry lists 24 T cell receptor beta chains sequenced from one sample in a study of human T cells and chemical hapten exposure. TCRdb used MiXCR to reprocess the RACE reads, holding one entry per CDR3 protein. This sample has approximately 340,000 distinct CDR3 sequences; about 7% occur once, and the top ten carry roughly 8%. The time point denotes: patch test 1, 2 weeks after DPC sensitization. Treatment in this sample: therapeutic diphenylcyclopropenone sensitization with weekly scalp DPC. Sequenced material: whole blood, taken in connection with sensitization to the hapten diphenylcyclopropenone (DPC). The receptors derive from a young woman with alopecia areata. Some clones in this sample may be carry-over from other donors' samples.

This clonotype was detected only a few times. In DNA form, the CDR3 reads TGCGCCAGCAGACAACTGGACAGGGATTCACCCCTCCACTTT. Protein sequence: CASRQLDRDSPLHF. The genes are TRBV4-3 and TRBJ1-6, with TRBD1 identical over 8 bases. The trim removed 6 bases at V and 8 bases at J, leaving 6 bases unmatched. Germline values: CDR1 LGHNA, CDR2 YSLEER. CDR3 length equals 14 residues.

This clonotype was seen many times. The chain couples TRBV4-1 to TRBJ2-3; D unresolved. Trimming left V 4 bases short and J 0 bases short, with 11 bases between. The germline V gene has CDR1 MGHRA and CDR2 YSYEKL. This CDR3 is built from 15 residues. In DNA form, the CDR3 reads TGCGCCAGCAGCCCTTTTGGTTCTAGCACAGATACGCAGTATTTT. It encodes CASSPFGSSTDTQYF.

The rearrangement links TRBV13 to TRBJ2-3, with 7 positions matching TRBD2. CDR1 is PRHDT, CDR2 FYEKMQ, per germline (reference sequence). J gave up 3 bases and V 5 bases, and 14 bases lay outside the gene matches. The CDR3 runs to 17 residues. This CDR3 reads CASSLEGLSGTTDTQYF. As DNA, the CDR3 is TGTGCCAGCAGCCTGGAGGGGTTAAGCGGGACTACAGATACGCAGTATTTT. The full variable domain, completed using reference TRBV13 and TRBJ2-3, is AAGVIQSPRHLIKEKRETATLKCYPIPRHDTVYWYQQGPGQDPQFLISFYEKMQSDKGSIPDRFSAQQFSDYHSELNMSSLELGDSALYFCASSLEGLSGTTDTQYFGPGTRLTVL.

The gene calls are TRBV12-3 or TRBV12-4 and TRBJ1-6, with 7 bases that match TRBD1. V trimming: 5 bases; J trimming: 10 bases; junction bases outside the gene matches: 5. CDR3 length equals 13 residues. The CDR3 DNA follows: TGTGCCAGCAGTAAGGGGGCCTCGTCACCCCTCCACTTT. Amino acid sequence: CASSKGASSPLHF.

This clonotype has ten or more counts. The chain couples TRBV7-9 to TRBJ1-1, with 7 bases that match TRBD1. There are 13 residues in the CDR3. Germline-derived CDR1 and CDR2 are SEHNR and FQNEAQ (reference sequence). The V segment lost 3 bases and the J segment 3 bases; nucleotides outside the gene matches: 1. The CDR3 nucleotides read TGTGCCAGCAGCTTTACAGGGGACACTGAAGCTTTCTTT. Translation: CASSFTGDTEAFF.

This chain uses TRBV5-1 with TRBJ2-2, with 11 positions matching TRBD2. Per germline, CDR1 SGHRS and CDR2 YFSETQ. The CDR3 is made up of 16 amino acids. V gave up 2 bases and J gave up 4 bases; unmatched junction bases: 4. The CDR3 DNA sequence: TGCGCCAGCAGCTTCCTAGCGGGGGGCGGCACCGGGGAGCTGTTTTTT. This codes for CASSFLAGGGTGELFF.

V gene TRBV24-1 combines with J gene TRBJ2-1, with a tentative D call TRBD1 (6 bases). The V gene's germline CDR1 is KGHDR and CDR2 SFDVKD. The CDR3 totals 15 residues. V was trimmed by 0 bases and J by 4 bases, leaving 9 bases between them. CDR3 protein: CATSDLEGDYNEQFF. CDR3 coding DNA: TGTGCCACCAGTGATTTGGAGGGGGATTACAATGAGCAGTTCTTC.

This clonotype was found many times. CDR3 nucleotide sequence: TGCAGTGCTAGTTCGGGACAAGAGAATTCACCCCTCCACTTT. Protein: CSASSGQENSPLHF. The chain uses TRBV20-1 and TRBJ1-6; TRBD1 is a possible D gene (6 bases). This CDR3 spans 14 amino acids. Germline V gives CDR1 DFQATT, CDR2 SNEGSKA (reference sequence). The V end was cut by 3 bases, the J end by 7 bases, with 13 bases between.

On this clonotype: The germline gene is not matched at one end of the junction; a read error may be the cause. The CDR3 bases are TGTGCCAGCAGCTCCCACGGGACAGGCATCCACCTCCGCTTC. This sequence encodes CASSSHGTGIHLRF. The chain uses TRBV3-1 and TRBJ1-2, with 8 bases fitting TRBD1. CDR1 and CDR2 from the germline V gene are LGHDT and YNNKEL (reference sequence). The CDR3 has 14 residues.

This clonotype appeared a few times. The chain employs TRBV20-1 and TRBJ1-1; possibly TRBD1 for D (5 bases). CDR1 and CDR2 (germline): DFQATT, SNEGSKA (reference sequence). The CDR3 totals 11 residues. Trimming took off 5 bases at V and 6 bases at J, with 10 bases between the two ends. The CDR3 DNA reads as TGCAGTGCTGGGACGGTTTCTGAAGCTTTCTTT. This gives the protein CSAGTVSEAFF.

The table lists this clonotype with many counts. The chain is built from TRBV20-1 and TRBJ2-5; TRBD2 matches at 13 bases. The germline CDR1 and CDR2 sequences are DFQATT and SNEGSKA (reference sequence). The CDR3 runs 18 residues. V gave up 6 bases and J gave up 2 bases; unmatched junction bases: 15. The chain's CDR3 is CSAKGLGTSGTLQETQYF. The CDR3, as DNA: TGCAGTGCGAAGGGGTTGGGGACTAGCGGGACTCTGCAAGAGACCCAGTACTTC.

The chain is built from TRBV5-4 and TRBJ2-7, with 9 bases matching TRBD2. Germline V gives CDR1 SGHNT, CDR2 YYREEE (reference sequence). The CDR3 totals 14 residues. The V gene end was trimmed by 2 bases and the J gene end by 7 bases; junction bases not matched to a gene: 7. The CDR3 region is CASSFEGLAREQYF. CDR3 nucleotide sequence: TGTGCCAGCAGCTTCGAAGGACTAGCGCGGGAGCAGTACTTC.

This chain joins TRBV7-3 and TRBJ1-1; D not resolved. The ends were cut back, 7 bases at V and 1 base at J, with 7 bases in the middle. Germline V CDR1 and CDR2: SGHTA, FQGTGA. The CDR3 is made up of 12 amino acids. The CDR3 DNA is TGTGCCAGCAAAGGGTCGAACACTGAAGCTTTCTTT. Amino acid sequence: CASKGSNTEAFF.

The table lists this clonotype with many counts. The chain joins TRBV4-1 to TRBJ1-4, with D possibly being TRBD1 (6 bases). Per the germline V gene, CDR1 is MGHRA and CDR2 is YSYEKL. This CDR3 region has 15 residues. V lost 0 bases, J lost 5 bases, and 10 bases lay in between. The CDR3 spells CASSQDQGYNEKLFF. The DNA of the CDR3 is TGCGCCAGCAGCCAAGATCAGGGGTACAATGAAAAACTGTTTTTT.

Ten or more counts support this clonotype. This chain connects TRBV29-1 to TRBJ1-3, with D perhaps matching TRBD1 (5 bases). The CDR3 runs 14 residues. Germline V gene data show CDR1 as SQVTM and CDR2 as ANQGSEA. Trimming pared 5 bases from V and 2 bases from J, leaving 13 bases between. CDR3 DNA sequence: TGCAGCGTTTCGACTACAGGCGCTGGAAACACCATATATTTT. Protein product: CSVSTTGAGNTIYF.

This clonotype was found many times. J is TRBJ2-4 and V is TRBV27; D assignment may be TRBD1 or TRBD2 (5 bases each). CDR3 length equals 16 residues. The V gene's germline CDR1 is MNHEY and CDR2 SMNVEV (reference sequence). Trimming took off 6 bases at V and 2 bases at J, with 17 bases between the two ends. The CDR3 DNA reads TGTGCCAGCAGCCACACTGAGGGGCGCCCCAAAAACATTCAGTACTTC. This translates into CASSHTEGRPKNIQYF.

This clonotype has ten or more counts. The chain links TRBV20-1 to TRBJ2-7; possibly TRBD1 or TRBD2 for D (5 bases each). The CDR3 runs to 13 residues. Trimming took 1 base from V and 2 from J, leaving 9 bases between them. Germline assignment: CDR1 DFQATT and CDR2 SNEGSKA (reference sequence). The CDR3 coding sequence is TGCAGTGCTAGAGGGGACGGTACCTACGAGCAGTACTTC. This translates into CSARGDGTYEQYF.

This clonotype showed up just a few times. The junction departs from germline at one end; a sequencing error may be responsible. J is TRBJ2-2 and V is TRBV7-3; 9 bases are a match to TRBD1. In germline, CDR1 is SGHTA, CDR2 FQGTGA. This CDR3 has 16 residues. CDR3 nucleotides: TGTGCCAGCAGCCTAACAGGGGGCTCGAACACCGGGGAGCTGTTTTTT. It translates to CASSLTGGSNTGELFF.

This clonotype was found many times. The CDR3 loop is CASSFATTGYNEQFF. CDR3 nucleotides: TGTGCCAGCAGTTTCGCTACGACTGGTTACAATGAGCAGTTCTTC. V gene TRBV6-2 or TRBV6-3 combines with J gene TRBJ2-1; D unresolved. With 4 bases removed from V and 4 bases from J, the gap between germline ends came to 14 bases. The CDR3 is made up of 15 amino acids. Per the germline V gene, CDR1 is MNHEY and CDR2 is SVGEGT.

This clonotype appeared many times. This chain uses TRBV12-3 or TRBV12-4 with TRBJ2-1, with 8 bases lining up with TRBD1. The CDR3 has 14 residues. V lost 6 bases and J lost 4; bases outside the gene matches: 5. CDR3 nucleotides: TGTGCCAGCAGCGACAGACAGGGGTACAATGAGCAGTTCTTC. This translates into CASSDRQGYNEQFF.

This clonotype was found many times. The rearrangement uses TRBV6-4 and TRBJ2-3, with TRBD2 identical over 8 bases. V was pared by 0 bases and J by 5 bases, with 4 bases of the junction left unmatched. The germline CDR1 and CDR2 sequences are MRHNA and SNTAGT. The CDR3 extends over 15 amino acids. The CDR3 reads CASSDSSGGRDTQYF. CDR3 DNA: TGTGCCAGCAGTGACTCAAGCGGGGGTAGAGATACGCAGTATTTT.

The chain carries TRBV7-2 and TRBJ2-2; 9 nucleotides line up with TRBD2. The CDR3 length is 15 residues. Germline-derived CDR1 and CDR2 are SGHTA and FQGNSA. The V gene end was trimmed by 3 bases and the J gene end by 2 bases; junction bases not matched to a gene: 1. CDR3 DNA: TGTGCCAGCAGCTTTAGCGGGGGCAACACCGGGGAGCTGTTTTTT. It encodes CASSFSGGNTGELFF.

The sample holds many counts of this clonotype. The chain recombines TRBV2 with TRBJ2-3; D gene uncertain. V shed 6 bases and J shed 0 bases, with 10 bases lying between them. The germline gives CDR1 SNHLY, CDR2 FYNNEI. This CDR3 has 14 amino acids. Here the CDR3 reads CASRQFPSTDTQYF. CDR3 DNA sequence: TGTGCCAGCAGACAATTTCCTAGCACAGATACGCAGTATTTT.

This clonotype was seen only a few times. The rearrangement links TRBV6-5 to TRBJ2-3; tentatively, D is TRBD2 (5 bases). Germline CDR1 and CDR2: MNHEY and SVGAGI. The V and J ends lost 6 bases and 3 bases respectively, with 13 bases between them. The CDR3 is made up of 14 amino acids. CDR3: CASSPDLFTDTQYF. The CDR3 DNA follows: TGTGCCAGCAGCCCGGACTTGTTTACAGATACGCAGTATTTT.